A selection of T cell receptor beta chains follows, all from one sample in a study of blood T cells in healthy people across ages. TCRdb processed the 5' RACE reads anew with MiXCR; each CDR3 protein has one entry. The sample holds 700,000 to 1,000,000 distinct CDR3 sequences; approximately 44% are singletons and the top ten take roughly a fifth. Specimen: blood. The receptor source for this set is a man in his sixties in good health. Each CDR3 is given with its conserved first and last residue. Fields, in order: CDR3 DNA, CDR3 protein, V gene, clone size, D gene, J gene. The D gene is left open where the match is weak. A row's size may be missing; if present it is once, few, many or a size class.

cdr3_nt: TGTGCCACCAGCAGACAGGGTTCTGGCTACGAGCAGTACTTC
cdr3_aa: CATSRQGSGYEQYF
v_call: TRBV15
clone_size: NA
d_call: NA
j_call: TRBJ2-7

cdr3_nt: TGTGCCAGCAGTTCGACGGGACAGGGGGCAGGGGAGCAGTACTTC
cdr3_aa: CASSSTGQGAGEQYF
v_call: TRBV6-2/TRBV6-3
clone_size: NA
d_call: TRBD1
j_call: TRBJ2-7

cdr3_nt: TGTGCCATCAGTGAGGGACCTTCGGGGACCTACGAGCAGTACTTC
cdr3_aa: CAISEGPSGTYEQYF
v_call: TRBV10-3
clone_size: few
d_call: NA
j_call: TRBJ2-7

cdr3_nt: TGTGCCAGCAGCCAAGTATGGGACAGGGCATTTACTGAGCAGTTCTTC
cdr3_aa: CASSQVWDRAFTEQFF
v_call: TRBV3-1
clone_size: few
d_call: TRBD1
j_call: TRBJ2-1

cdr3_nt: TGTGCCAGCATGGTTACTCAGCCCCAGCATTTT
cdr3_aa: CASMVTQPQHF
v_call: TRBV5-8
clone_size: NA
d_call: NA
j_call: TRBJ1-5

cdr3_nt: TGCGCCAGCAGCCAGACTCCTAGCGGGGGCTCCTACAATGAGCAGTTCTTC
cdr3_aa: CASSQTPSGGSYNEQFF
v_call: TRBV4-3
clone_size: few
d_call: TRBD2
j_call: TRBJ2-1

cdr3_nt: TGTGCCACAGAGAATATGGCCTACGAGCAGTACTTC
cdr3_aa: CATENMAYEQYF
v_call: TRBV10-3
clone_size: few
d_call: NA
j_call: TRBJ2-7

cdr3_nt: TGTGCCAGCAGCTTAGGTGACACCGGAGTGGATACGCAGTATTTT
cdr3_aa: CASSLGDTGVDTQYF
v_call: TRBV7-2
clone_size: NA
d_call: NA
j_call: TRBJ2-3

cdr3_nt: TGTGCCAGCAGCTTAGTACCAGCGGGGAGCTCTGGGGCCAACGTCCTGACTTTC
cdr3_aa: CASSLVPAGSSGANVLTF
v_call: TRBV7-9
clone_size: NA
d_call: TRBD2
j_call: TRBJ2-6

cdr3_nt: TGTGCCAGCAGCTTAGTCGCGCAGACCGAGCAGTACTTC
cdr3_aa: CASSLVAQTEQYF
v_call: TRBV7-9
clone_size: few
d_call: NA
j_call: TRBJ2-7

cdr3_nt: TGTGCCTGGAACCCAAGCGCCGGGGAGCTGTTTTTT
cdr3_aa: CAWNPSAGELFF
v_call: TRBV30
clone_size: once
d_call: NA
j_call: TRBJ2-2

cdr3_nt: TGTGCCAGCAGCGCCTACCTATTGACAGGAGGAGAGACCCAGTACTTC
cdr3_aa: CASSAYLLTGGETQYF
v_call: TRBV7-9
clone_size: many
d_call: NA
j_call: TRBJ2-5

cdr3_nt: TGTGCCAGCAGCGTAGGTGGGGGAGGGTTTCAGCCCCAGCATTTT
cdr3_aa: CASSVGGGGFQPQHF
v_call: TRBV9
clone_size: NA
d_call: NA
j_call: TRBJ1-5

cdr3_nt: TGCAGTGCTAAGGACCCGAACACCGGGGAGCTGTTTTTT
cdr3_aa: CSAKDPNTGELFF
v_call: TRBV20-1
clone_size: NA
d_call: NA
j_call: TRBJ2-2

cdr3_nt: TGTGCCAGCAGTTTGTCTGCTAGCGGGGTCATAGCCAAAAACATTCAGTACTTC
cdr3_aa: CASSLSASGVIAKNIQYF
v_call: TRBV28
clone_size: NA
d_call: TRBD2
j_call: TRBJ2-4

cdr3_nt: TGTGCCAGCAGCCCCCAGTGGGGAATGTACCAAGAGACCCAGTACTTC
cdr3_aa: CASSPQWGMYQETQYF
v_call: TRBV6-2/TRBV6-3
clone_size: NA
d_call: NA
j_call: TRBJ2-5

cdr3_nt: TGTGCCAGCAGTTACGACGGACGACAGGGGGCTGAGCAGTTCTTC
cdr3_aa: CASSYDGRQGAEQFF
v_call: TRBV28
clone_size: NA
d_call: TRBD1
j_call: TRBJ2-1

cdr3_nt: TGCGCCAGCAGCCAAGACGCCGGGACCTACAATGAGCAGTTCTTC
cdr3_aa: CASSQDAGTYNEQFF
v_call: TRBV4-3
clone_size: NA
d_call: NA
j_call: TRBJ2-1

cdr3_nt: TGTGCCAGCAGTTACCCTTCCCTGGGCACTGAAGCTTTCTTT
cdr3_aa: CASSYPSLGTEAFF
v_call: TRBV6-2/TRBV6-3
clone_size: NA
d_call: NA
j_call: TRBJ1-1

cdr3_nt: TGTGCCAGCACCCAGGGGCTAGGCGAGCAGTACTTC
cdr3_aa: CASTQGLGEQYF
v_call: TRBV7-2
clone_size: NA
d_call: NA
j_call: TRBJ2-7

cdr3_nt: TGTGCCACCAGTGACAGATCCGGGACAGGCCAAGAGACCCAGTACTTC
cdr3_aa: CATSDRSGTGQETQYF
v_call: TRBV24-1
clone_size: NA
d_call: TRBD1
j_call: TRBJ2-5

cdr3_nt: TGCAGTGCTAGAGATACCGGGGGGAACAACTACGAGCAGTACTTC
cdr3_aa: CSARDTGGNNYEQYF
v_call: TRBV20-1
clone_size: few
d_call: TRBD2
j_call: TRBJ2-7

cdr3_nt: TGCGCCAGCAGCCTCCGGGACGGAGGAAATTCACCCCTCCACTTT
cdr3_aa: CASSLRDGGNSPLHF
v_call: TRBV5-1
clone_size: few
d_call: NA
j_call: TRBJ1-6

cdr3_nt: TGTGCCAGCAGCGCAACCGGGACAGGGGTCAAAGATACGCAGTATTTT
cdr3_aa: CASSATGTGVKDTQYF
v_call: TRBV5-6
clone_size: NA
d_call: TRBD1
j_call: TRBJ2-3

cdr3_nt: TGCGCCAGCAGCCAGTCCAGGGGGGGACTAGCCAAAAACATTCAGTACTTC
cdr3_aa: CASSQSRGGLAKNIQYF
v_call: TRBV4-3
clone_size: NA
d_call: NA
j_call: TRBJ2-4

cdr3_nt: TGTGCCAGCAGCTTCGATCCGGGGTCCTACAATGAGCAGTTCTTC
cdr3_aa: CASSFDPGSYNEQFF
v_call: TRBV7-2
clone_size: once
d_call: NA
j_call: TRBJ2-1

cdr3_nt: TGTGCCAGCAGTGAAAGGGGGGGGGATCCAGGCCAGCCCCAGCATTTT
cdr3_aa: CASSERGGDPGQPQHF
v_call: TRBV6-1
clone_size: NA
d_call: NA
j_call: TRBJ1-5

cdr3_nt: TGCGCCAGCGGCTTAGTCGAGAGCGGGGGTGAGACCCGGTACTTC
cdr3_aa: CASGLVESGGETRYF
v_call: TRBV5-1
clone_size: NA
d_call: TRBD2
j_call: TRBJ2-5